Detailed here is one TCR beta chain. Other DNA sequences in this specimen translate into the identical CDR3. This entry is derived from a study of blood T cell repertoires in COVID-19. Background on the study: The United States, Italy and Spain supplied acute and convalescent COVID-19 samples. PBMCs, B-cell-depleted T cells, or T cells provided the cDNA or gDNA that made up the material.

This CDR3 has 14 amino acids. Germline V gene sequence: CDR1 MNHEY, CDR2 SVGAGI. The V and J ends lost 2 bases and 2 bases respectively, with 9 bases between them. Original handling: Reference gene primer amplification gave nucleated cell count estimates. The data were produced by immunoSEQ multiplex PCR, yet TCRdb's version contains in-frame clones alone and is incomplete. That table furnishes V, J and clone size, whereas the DNA furnished D and trimming. The repertoire includes under 200,000 clones, 88% of them detected once, and around 6% sits in the top ten. V is TRBV6-5 and J is TRBJ1-2; no definite D call. The material sequenced was peripheral blood. The clonotype comes from a man aged 40-49 years with active or convalescent COVID-19. The CDR3, as DNA: TGTGCCAGCAGTTACAGTGGCCTCAACTATGGCTACACCTTC. Translating it yields CASSYSGLNYGYTF.